This T cell receptor beta chain came from a study of blood T cell repertoires in COVID-19. Turning to the study itself: Specimens from acute and convalescent COVID-19 originated in the United States, Italy and Spain. The cDNA or gDNA used as material had been derived from T cells, B-cell-depleted T cells, or PBMCs.

In the authors' workflow: Estimation of nucleated cell counts relied on the amplification of reference gene primers. The protocol was immunoSEQ multiplex PCR, while the TCRdb copy is restricted to in-frame clones and leaves out a portion. The DNA gave D and trimming, while V, J and clone size come from that table. The sample lists hundreds of thousands of clones, around 84% occurring once. The CDR3 has 14 amino acids. Germline CDR1 MGHRA, CDR2 YSYEKL. V shed 1 base and J 10 bases; nucleotides not matched to a gene: 6. The source material was peripheral blood. The receptor's source is a middle-aged man with acute or convalescent COVID-19. V is TRBV4-1 and J is TRBJ2-1, with 8 bases that match TRBD2. The CDR3, as DNA: TGCGCCAGCAGCCAAGGTTATAGCGGGGTCGAGCAGTTCTTC. Its protein product is CASSQGYSGVEQFF.